The source of this T cell receptor beta chain is a study of blood T cell repertoires in COVID-19. Germline V gene data show CDR1 as MDHEN and CDR2 as SYDVKM. CDR3 length equals 12 residues. Trimming stripped 7 bases from V and 4 bases from J, with 10 bases between. Measured with immunoSEQ multiplex PCR; TCRdb has only the in-frame clones, and not every one. The profile shows 35,000 to 45,000 clones, about 86% of them singletons. This clonotype was obtained from a man aged 40-49 years with active COVID-19. The J gene is TRBJ2-5, the V gene TRBV28, with D maybe TRBD2 (5 bases). Sequencing used peripheral blood. The CDR3 protein is CASNGSPETQYF. The DNA of the CDR3 is TGTGCCAGCAATGGGAGTCCAGAGACCCAGTACTTC.